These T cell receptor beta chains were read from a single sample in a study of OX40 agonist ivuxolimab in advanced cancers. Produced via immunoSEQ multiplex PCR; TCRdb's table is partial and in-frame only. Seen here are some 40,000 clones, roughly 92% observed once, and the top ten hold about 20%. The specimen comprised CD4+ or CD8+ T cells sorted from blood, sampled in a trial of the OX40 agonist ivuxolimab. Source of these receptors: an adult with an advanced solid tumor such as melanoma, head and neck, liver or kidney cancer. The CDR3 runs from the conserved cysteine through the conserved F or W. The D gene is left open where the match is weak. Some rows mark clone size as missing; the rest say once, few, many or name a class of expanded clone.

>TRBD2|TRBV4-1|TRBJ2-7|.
TGCGCCAGCAGCCTATCCGGGACTAGCGGGAGGGCCCACGAGCAGTACTTC
CASSLSGTSGRAHEQYF
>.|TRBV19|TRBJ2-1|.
TGTGCCAGTAGTATCGCCCTAGCGAGCTACAATGAGCAGTTCTTC
CASSIALASYNEQFF
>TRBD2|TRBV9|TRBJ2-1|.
TGTGCCAGCAGCCTAGAGGGGACTATTAACACCAATGAGCAGTTCTTC
CASSLEGTINTNEQFF
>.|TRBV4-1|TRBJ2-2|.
TGCGCCAGCAGCTTAGGCGGCGGGGCCGGGGAGCTGTTTTTT
CASSLGGGAGELFF
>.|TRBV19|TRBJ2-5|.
TGTGCCAGTAGAGATGATCAAAAGGGAGAGACCCAGTACTTC
CASRDDQKGETQYF
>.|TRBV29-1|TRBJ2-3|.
TGCAGCGTTGAAAACACTGCGGATACGCAGTATTTT
CSVENTADTQYF
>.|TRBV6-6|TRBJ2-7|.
TGTGCCAGCAGTACTCCTGACACCCGGACCACCTACGAGCAGTACTTC
CASSTPDTRTTYEQYF
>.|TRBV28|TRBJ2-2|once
TGTGCCAGCAGTTTAATCGGAAGTCTAGCATGGACCGGGGAGCTGTTTTTT
CASSLIGSLAWTGELFF
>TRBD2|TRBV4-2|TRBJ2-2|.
TGTGCCAGCAGCCAAGACATGATGCGCGGGAGGGCCGGTTTGCCCGGGGAGCTGTTTTTT
CASSQDMMRGRAGLPGELFF
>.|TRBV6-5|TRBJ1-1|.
TGTGCCAGCAGTTATGTAACGGCTTTCTTT
CASSYVTAFF
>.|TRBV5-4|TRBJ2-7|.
TGTGCCAGCAGCTTGTGGGGGGCTATCGACGAGCAGTACTTC
CASSLWGAIDEQYF
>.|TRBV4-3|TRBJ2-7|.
TGCGCCAGCAGCCAAGGGACAGTTTCCAGCTACGAGCAGTACTTC
CASSQGTVSSYEQYF
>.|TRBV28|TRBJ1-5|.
TGTGCCAGCAGCCGGGACTCGGAACCATTTAGCAATCAGCCCCAGCATTTT
CASSRDSEPFSNQPQHF
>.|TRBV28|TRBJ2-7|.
TGTGCCAGCAGTTTAAGTAGGCAGGTTAGCTCCTACGAGCAGTACTTC
CASSLSRQVSSYEQYF
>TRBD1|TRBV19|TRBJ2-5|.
TGTGCCAGTAGCCTGACAGGGTTGGAGACCCAGTACTTC
CASSLTGLETQYF
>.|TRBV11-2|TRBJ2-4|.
TGTGCCAGCTGCCTTCGCGACCGAGAAAACATTCAGTACTTC
CASCLRDRENIQYF
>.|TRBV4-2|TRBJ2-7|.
TGTGCCAGCAGCCTCACGGAGGAATACGAGCAGTACTTC
CASSLTEEYEQYF
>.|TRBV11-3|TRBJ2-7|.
TGTGCCAGCAGCTCCAACCTGGGGTACAGGGCCTACGAGCAGTACTTC
CASSSNLGYRAYEQYF
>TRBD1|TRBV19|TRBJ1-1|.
TGTGCCAGTAGCCTGACTTCTAGGGGGCTCACTGAAGCTTTCTTT
CASSLTSRGLTEAFF
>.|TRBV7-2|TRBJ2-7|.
TGTGCCAGCAGCGAGCTATCGGGCCTCGACGAGCAGTACTTC
CASSELSGLDEQYF
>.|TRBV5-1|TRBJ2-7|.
TGCGCCAGCAGCTTACAGGGAGCCTACGAGCAGTACTTC
CASSLQGAYEQYF
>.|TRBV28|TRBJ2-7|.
TGTGCCAGCAGTTTGGCCCCTTGGGCAGGGTCCCCCTACGAGCAGTACTTC
CASSLAPWAGSPYEQYF
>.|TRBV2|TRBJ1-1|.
TGTGCCAGCAGTGAGAGCACGCCCATTAAAATGAACACTGAAGCTTTCTTT
CASSESTPIKMNTEAFF
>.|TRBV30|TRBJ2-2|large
TGTGCCTGTCCAGACCGGGAGCTTGGCGGGGAGCTGTTTTTT
CACPDRELGGELFF
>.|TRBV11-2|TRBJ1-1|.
TGTGCCAGCAGCCCCTCGGGTGAAGCTTTCTTT
CASSPSGEAFF
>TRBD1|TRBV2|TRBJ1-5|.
TGTGCCAGCAGGGTGAGGACAGGGCAGCAGCCCCAGCATTTT
CASRVRTGQQPQHF
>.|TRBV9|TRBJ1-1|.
TGTGCCAGCAGCGTTGGCGGGGGTCTACAGGGAACTGAAGCTTTCTTT
CASSVGGGLQGTEAFF
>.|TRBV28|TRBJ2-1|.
TGTGCCAGCAGCGAGACCGGAGGGGGCTCCTACAATGAGCAGTTCTTC
CASSETGGGSYNEQFF
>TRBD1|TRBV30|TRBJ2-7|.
TGTGCCTGGAGTGTGGGGACAGGGGATGAGCAGTACTTC
CAWSVGTGDEQYF
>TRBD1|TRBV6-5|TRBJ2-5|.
TGTGCCAGCAGTCGAGGACAGGGACCCCAAGAGACCCAGTACTTC
CASSRGQGPQETQYF
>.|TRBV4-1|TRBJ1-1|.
TGCGCCAGCAGCCAAGATCTTCGCCAGGGGAGAGTGAACACTGAAGCTTTCTTT
CASSQDLRQGRVNTEAFF
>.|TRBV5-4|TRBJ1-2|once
TGTGCCAGCAGCTTGTTTGGGACCGGGGGCCCAAATGGCTACACCTTC
CASSLFGTGGPNGYTF
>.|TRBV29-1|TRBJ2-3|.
TGCAGCGTTGATGAGGGGATCGCAGATACGCAGTATTTT
CSVDEGIADTQYF
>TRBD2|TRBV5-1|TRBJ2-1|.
TGCGCCAGCAGCCCCGGGACTAACATTTACAATGAGCAGTTCTTC
CASSPGTNIYNEQFF
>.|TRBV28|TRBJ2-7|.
TGTGCCAGCAGTCAATCGTTGGAAAGCGAGCAGTACTTC
CASSQSLESEQYF
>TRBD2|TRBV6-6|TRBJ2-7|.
TGTGCCAGCAGTTACGGCGGGAGGGCCTACGAGCAGTACTTC
CASSYGGRAYEQYF
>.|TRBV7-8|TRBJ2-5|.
TGTGCCAGCAGCTTAAGGGCAGGGGAACAAGAGACCCAGTACTTC
CASSLRAGEQETQYF
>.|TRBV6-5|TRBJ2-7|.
TGTGCCAGCGGGACGACAGTCTACGAGCAGTACTTC
CASGTTVYEQYF
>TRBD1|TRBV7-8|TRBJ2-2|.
TGTGCCAGCAGCTCAACGACAGGGGCCGGGGAGCTGTTTTTT
CASSSTTGAGELFF
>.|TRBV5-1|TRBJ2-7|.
TGCGCCAGCAGCGGTACCGGGGGTAAATCCTACGAGCAGTACTTC
CASSGTGGKSYEQYF
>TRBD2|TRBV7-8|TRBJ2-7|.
TGTGCCAGCAGCTTAGTGGGGGGGGAGCTCACCTACGAGCAGTACTTC
CASSLVGGELTYEQYF
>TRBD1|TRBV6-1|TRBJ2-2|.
TGTGCCAGCAGTCGACAGGGGGAAATCGGGGAGCTGTTTTTT
CASSRQGEIGELFF
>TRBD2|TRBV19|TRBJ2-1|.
TGTGCCAGTAGTATAGATCCGGGACTAGCCTGGAATGAGCAGTTCTTC
CASSIDPGLAWNEQFF
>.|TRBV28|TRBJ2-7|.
TGTGCCAGCAGTTCCCCCCAGTACGAGCAGTACTTC
CASSSPQYEQYF
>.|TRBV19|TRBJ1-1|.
TGTGCCAGTAGTATGGGTTCACCGAACACTGAAGCTTTCTTT
CASSMGSPNTEAFF
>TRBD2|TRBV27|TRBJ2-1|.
TGTGCCAGCACCCAAGCGGGGAGGACCTACGAGCAGTTCTTC
CASTQAGRTYEQFF
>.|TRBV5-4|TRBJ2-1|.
TGTGCCAGCAGCCTCCATGACAGACCTATCAATGAGCAGTTCTTC
CASSLHDRPINEQFF
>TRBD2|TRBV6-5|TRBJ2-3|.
TGTGCCAGCAGTTCCACGAGCGGGGCTACGCAGTATTTT
CASSSTSGATQYF
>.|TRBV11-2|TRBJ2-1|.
TGTGCCAGCAGCTTATCCAATGGCGGGAATGAGCAGTTCTTC
CASSLSNGGNEQFF
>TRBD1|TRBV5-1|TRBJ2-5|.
TGCGCCAGTCACCGGACAGGTCTAGGAGAGACCCAGTACTTC
CASHRTGLGETQYF
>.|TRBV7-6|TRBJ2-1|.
TGTGCCAGCAGCATCGGGACCTTTAATGAGCAGTTCTTC
CASSIGTFNEQFF
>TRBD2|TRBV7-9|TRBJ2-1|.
TGTGCCAGCAGCTCGTTGACTAGCGGGAGTTCCTACAATGAGCAGTTCTTC
CASSSLTSGSSYNEQFF
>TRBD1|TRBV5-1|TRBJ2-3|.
TGCGCCAGCAGCCCGGGGACAGGGGGCACAGATACGCAGTATTTT
CASSPGTGGTDTQYF